A single sample gave rise to the 20 T cell receptor beta chains below, sequenced in a study of blood T cell repertoires in COVID-19. The method was immunoSEQ multiplex PCR; TCRdb's version includes in-frame clones alone and lacks a portion of them. The sample includes roughly 18,000 clones, 77% of them seen just once. Sequencing used peripheral blood. All receptors derive from a man in his sixties or seventies with COVID-19, enrolled during active disease.

Written as DNA, the CDR3 is TGTGCCAGCAGCCCGCCAGGGACAGGGAATTCACCCCTCCACTTT. Its protein is CASSPPGTGNSPLHF. The chain links TRBV9 to TRBJ1-6, with TRBD1 matching 9 bases. CDR3 length equals 15 residues. The germline V gene has CDR1 SGDLS and CDR2 YYNGEE. V dropped 4 bases and J dropped 7; count of bases not matched to a gene: 6.

The rearrangement joins TRBV10-3 to TRBJ1-6; 10 bases fit TRBD1. The CDR3 has 17 residues. The trim removed 4 bases at V and 8 bases at J, leaving 11 bases unmatched. Germline V gene data show CDR1 as ENHRY and CDR2 as SYGVKD. Written as DNA, the CDR3 is TGTGCCATCAGTGCAGGACAGGGGGTAAATGTCTATTCACCCCTCCACTTT. Amino acids: CAISAGQGVNVYSPLHF.

The CDR3 loop reads CASSPGDSFGYTF. The CDR3 DNA is TGTGCCAGCAGTCCAGGGGATAGTTTTGGCTACACCTTC. The V gene is TRBV12-3 or TRBV12-4, the J gene TRBJ1-2, with D perhaps TRBD1 (6 bases). The CDR3 runs to 13 residues. Trimming pared 5 bases from V and 7 bases from J, leaving 14 bases between.

In its sample, this clone is medium-sized. The chain has TRBV7-2 and TRBJ1-1; TRBD1 might be the D (5 bases). Trimming took 5 bases from V and 3 from J, leaving 13 bases between them. In germline, CDR1 is SGHTA, CDR2 FQGNSA. CDR3 length: 14 residues. The chain's CDR3 is CASSGEGVYTEAFF. CDR3 nucleotides: TGTGCCAGCAGCGGAGAAGGGGTTTACACTGAAGCTTTCTTT.

The J gene is TRBJ2-1, the V gene TRBV5-8; D uncertain. Germline loops: CDR1 SGHTS, CDR2 YDEGEE. Deletions cut 6 bases from V and 0 bases from J, with 13 bases between. CDR3 length: 15 amino acids. CDR3 coding DNA: TGTGCCAGCATCGAGACTGTGAGCTCCTACAATGAGCAGTTCTTC. Its protein product is CASIETVSSYNEQFF.

As to this clone: Other DNA sequences in this sample translate to the same CDR3. The chain couples TRBV7-9 to TRBJ1-1, with unresolved D. Germline CDR1 and CDR2: SEHNR and FQNEAQ (reference sequence). This CDR3 spans 13 amino acids. The germline V and J ends were trimmed by 8 bases and 1 base, with 11 bases remaining between them. For the CDR3, the DNA is TGTGCCAGCCTTCGACAAGAGAACACTGAAGCTTTCTTT. Encoded protein: CASLRQENTEAFF.

The chain uses TRBV19 and TRBJ1-1, with a tentative D call TRBD1 (5 bases). Germline V gives CDR1 LNHDA, CDR2 SQIVND (reference sequence). The CDR3 is made up of 13 amino acids. V was clipped by 2 bases and J by 3 bases, with 7 bases between them. The DNA of the CDR3 is TGTGCCAGTAGTATAAGCAGGGACACTGAAGCTTTCTTT. Translating it yields CASSISRDTEAFF.

The chain recombines TRBV28 with TRBJ2-7; 8 bases agree with TRBD1. In germline, CDR1 is MDHEN, CDR2 SYDVKM. The V gene end was trimmed by 6 bases and the J gene end by 6 bases; junction bases not matched to a gene: 10. The CDR3 consists of 14 residues. The CDR3 loop is CASRPGQEFREQYF. CDR3 nucleotide sequence: TGTGCCAGCAGGCCGGGACAGGAGTTTCGCGAGCAGTACTTC.

The J gene is TRBJ2-5, the V gene TRBV24-1; 7 bases are shared with TRBD2. The CDR3 runs to 16 residues. Germline values: CDR1 KGHDR, CDR2 SFDVKD. The V and J ends lost 4 bases and 2 bases, in that order; junction bases with no gene match: 9. The CDR3 is CATSEGAGVPQETQYF. CDR3 in DNA: TGTGCCACCAGTGAAGGCGCGGGAGTTCCGCAAGAGACCCAGTACTTC.

This chain connects TRBV10-2 to TRBJ2-6; D is perhaps TRBD2 (6 bases). Trimming took off 0 bases at V and 0 bases at J, with 12 bases between the two ends. CDR3 size: 18 residues. The germline V gene encodes CDR1 WSHSY and CDR2 SAAADI. CDR3 residues: CASSESPGASSGANVLTF. DNA of the CDR3: TGCGCCAGCAGTGAGTCCCCGGGAGCGAGCTCTGGGGCCAACGTCCTGACTTTC.

Only a few counts were recorded for this clone. The chain carries TRBV5-6 and TRBJ2-2; 8 positions agree with TRBD1. Germline loops: CDR1 SGHDT, CDR2 YYEEEE. Trimming cost V 9 bases and J 6 bases; bases outside gene matches: 4. The CDR3 is 12 residues long. DNA of the CDR3: TGTGCCACGGCGACAGGGGCCGGGGAGCTGTTTTTT. Protein product: CATATGAGELFF.

This clone showed up just once. The gene calls are TRBV11-2 and TRBJ1-6; D is uncertain. V lost 0 bases and J 10 bases, leaving 13 bases between the germline ends. This CDR3 spans 15 amino acids. Germline V lookup: CDR1 SGHAT, CDR2 FQNNGV. In DNA form, the CDR3 reads TGTGCCAGCAGCTTAGATGATCCGTCAGCGTCACCCCTCCACTTT. Protein sequence: CASSLDDPSASPLHF. The full variable domain, with the rest looked up from reference TRBV11-2 and TRBJ1-6, is EAGVAQSPRYKIIEKRQSVAFWCNPISGHATLYWYQQILGQGPKLLIQFQNNGVVDDSQLPKDRFSAERLKGVDSTLKIQPAKLEDSAVYLCASSLDDPSASPLHFGNGTRLTVT.

The V call is TRBV19, the J call TRBJ2-3, with 8 positions matching TRBD2. Germline assignment: CDR1 LNHDA and CDR2 SQIVND (reference sequence). The CDR3 consists of 17 residues. Germline trimming cut 1 base from V and 0 bases from J; bases unmatched to any gene: 6. CDR3 region: CASSIAGGIGSTDTQYF. CDR3 coding DNA: TGTGCCAGTAGTATAGCGGGAGGGATAGGTAGCACAGATACGCAGTATTTT.

This chain connects TRBV5-1 to TRBJ2-1; the D is unclear. The V end lost 2 bases, the J end lost 8 bases, and 11 bases lay between the germline ends. Germline CDR1 SGHRS, CDR2 YFSETQ. The CDR3 extends over 13 amino acids. The CDR3 spells CASSLRTLDEQFF. The DNA of the CDR3 is TGCGCCAGCAGCTTAAGAACATTGGATGAGCAGTTCTTC.

The chain carries TRBV6-2 or TRBV6-3 and TRBJ2-5; TRBD1 matches 11 bases. The CDR3 totals 15 residues. V lost 6 bases to trimming and J lost 2 bases; unmatched junction nucleotides: 5. Germline CDR1 is MNHEY and CDR2 is SVGEGT. CDR3 bases: TGTGCCAGCAGCCCCGGGACAGGGGGTCAAGAGACCCAGTACTTC. Translating gives CASSPGTGGQETQYF.

J is TRBJ2-7 and V is TRBV10-3; TRBD2 aligns across 8 bases. The CDR3 totals 16 residues. Germline V gene data show CDR1 as ENHRY and CDR2 as SYGVKD. V shed 6 bases, J shed 0 bases, and the junction held 10 bases outside the gene matches. CDR3 sequence reads: CAIRDPASGLSYEQYF. The CDR3, as DNA: TGTGCCATCAGAGACCCTGCTAGCGGGCTCTCCTACGAGCAGTACTTC.

This chain connects TRBV20-1 to TRBJ2-5; D gene ambiguous. Trimming took 5 bases from V and 0 from J, leaving 4 bases between them. CDR1 and CDR2 (germline): DFQATT, SNEGSKA (reference sequence). The CDR3 sequence is 11 residues long. CDR3 protein: CSAPYQETQYF. As DNA, the CDR3 is TGCAGTGCTCCGTACCAAGAGACCCAGTACTTC.

The rearrangement links TRBV28 to TRBJ1-2; D is unclear. Per germline, CDR1 MDHEN and CDR2 SYDVKM. Trimming removed 4 bases at V and 1 base at J, with 7 bases between. CDR3 length: 13 residues. The CDR3 region is CASSSTINYGYTF. CDR3 in DNA: TGTGCCAGCAGTTCTACTATTAACTATGGCTACACCTTC.

This sequence joins TRBV5-1 and TRBJ1-1, with TRBD1 matching 11 bases. The trim removed 2 bases at V and 7 bases at J, leaving 7 bases unmatched. Germline assignment: CDR1 SGHRS and CDR2 YFSETQ. The CDR3 runs 15 residues. The CDR3 coding sequence is TGCGCCAGCAGCTTAAAAGGACAGGGGGCGAGTGAAGCTTTCTTT. It is translated as CASSLKGQGASEAFF. Using reference TRBV5-1 and TRBJ1-1 for the parts outside the CDR3, the full variable domain is KAGVTQTPRYLIKTRGQQVTLSCSPISGHRSVSWYQQTPGQGLQFLFEYFSETQRNKGNFPGRFSGRQFSNSRSEMNVSTLELGDSALYLCASSLKGQGASEAFFGQGTRLTVV.

This clone was recorded once. This sequence joins TRBV6-4 and TRBJ2-2, with TRBD2 identical over 10 bases. CDR3 length: 15 residues. V lost 5 bases, J lost 4 bases, and 4 bases stayed unmatched. Germline CDR1 reads MRHNA; CDR2 reads SNTAGT. Here the CDR3 reads CASSSLAGATGELFF. In DNA, the CDR3 is TGTGCCAGCAGTTCCCTAGCGGGGGCCACCGGGGAGCTGTTTTTT.